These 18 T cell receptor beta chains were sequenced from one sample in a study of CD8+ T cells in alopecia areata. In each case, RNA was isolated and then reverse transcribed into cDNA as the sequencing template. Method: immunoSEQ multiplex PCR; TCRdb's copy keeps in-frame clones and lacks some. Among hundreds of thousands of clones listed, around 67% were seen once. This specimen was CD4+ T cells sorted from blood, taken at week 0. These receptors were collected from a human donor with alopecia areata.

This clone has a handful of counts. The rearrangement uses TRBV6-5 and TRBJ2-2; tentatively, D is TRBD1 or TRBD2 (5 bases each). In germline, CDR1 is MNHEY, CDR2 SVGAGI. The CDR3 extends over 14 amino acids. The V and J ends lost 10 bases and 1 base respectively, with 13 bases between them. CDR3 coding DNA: TGTGCCACCCGAAGGGACCAGAACACCGGGGAGCTGTTTTTT. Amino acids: CATRRDQNTGELFF.

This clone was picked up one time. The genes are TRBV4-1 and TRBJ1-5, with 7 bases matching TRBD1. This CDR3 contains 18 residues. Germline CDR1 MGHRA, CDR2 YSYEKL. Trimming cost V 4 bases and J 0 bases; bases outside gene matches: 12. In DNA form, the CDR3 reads TGCGCCAGCAGCCCCGACAGGGCGATGGGGTATAGCAATCAGCCCCAGCATTTT. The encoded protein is CASSPDRAMGYSNQPQHF.

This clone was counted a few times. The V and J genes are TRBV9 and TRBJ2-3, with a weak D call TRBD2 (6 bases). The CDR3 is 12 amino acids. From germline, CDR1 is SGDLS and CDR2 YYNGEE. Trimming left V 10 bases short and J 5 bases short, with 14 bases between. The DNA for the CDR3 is TGTGCCTCCGGGGGATCGATAGATACGCAGTATTTT. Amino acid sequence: CASGGSIDTQYF.

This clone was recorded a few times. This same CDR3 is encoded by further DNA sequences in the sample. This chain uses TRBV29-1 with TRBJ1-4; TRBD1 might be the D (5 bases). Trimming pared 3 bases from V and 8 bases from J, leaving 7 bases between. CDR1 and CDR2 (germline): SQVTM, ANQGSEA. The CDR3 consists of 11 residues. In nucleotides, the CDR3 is TGCAGCGTTGAGGGGGGAGAAAAACTGTTTTTT. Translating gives CSVEGGEKLFF.

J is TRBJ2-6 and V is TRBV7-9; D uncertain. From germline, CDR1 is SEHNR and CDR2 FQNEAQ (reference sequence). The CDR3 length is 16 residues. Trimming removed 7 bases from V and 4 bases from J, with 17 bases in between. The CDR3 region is CASIMARSAGANVLTF. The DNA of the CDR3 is TGTGCCAGCATCATGGCCCGTAGTGCGGGGGCCAACGTCCTGACTTTC.

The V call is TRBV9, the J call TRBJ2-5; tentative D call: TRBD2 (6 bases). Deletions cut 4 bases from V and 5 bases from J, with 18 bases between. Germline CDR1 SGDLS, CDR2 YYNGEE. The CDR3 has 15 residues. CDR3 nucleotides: TGTGCCAGCAGCCCCACGGGCGGCGCGGGGGAGACCCAGTACTTC. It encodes CASSPTGGAGETQYF.

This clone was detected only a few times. The CDR3 reads CASSGQAKNIQYF. The CDR3 region has the DNA TGTGCCAGCAGCGGGCAGGCCAAAAACATTCAGTACTTC. The chain carries TRBV11-2 and TRBJ2-4; no clear D gene. CDR3 length: 13 residues. Germline V gene data show CDR1 as SGHAT and CDR2 as FQNNGV. The V end lost 5 bases, the J end lost 1 base, and 6 bases lay between the germline ends. The full variable domain, rest sourced from reference TRBV11-2 and TRBJ2-4, is EAGVAQSPRYKIIEKRQSVAFWCNPISGHATLYWYQQILGQGPKLLIQFQNNGVVDDSQLPKDRFSAERLKGVDSTLKIQPAKLEDSAVYLCASSGQAKNIQYFGAGTRLSVL.

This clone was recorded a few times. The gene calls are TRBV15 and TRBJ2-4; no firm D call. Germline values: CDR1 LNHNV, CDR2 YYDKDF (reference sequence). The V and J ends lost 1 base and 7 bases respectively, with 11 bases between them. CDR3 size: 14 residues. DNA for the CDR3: TGTGCCACCAGCAGAGGACCAGAATCGAACATTCAGTACTTC. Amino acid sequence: CATSRGPESNIQYF.

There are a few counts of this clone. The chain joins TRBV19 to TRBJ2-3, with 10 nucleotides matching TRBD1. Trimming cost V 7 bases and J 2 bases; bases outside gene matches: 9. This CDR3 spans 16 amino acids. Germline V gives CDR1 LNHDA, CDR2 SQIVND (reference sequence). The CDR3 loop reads CASTRAGQGITDTQYF. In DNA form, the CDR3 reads TGTGCCAGTACTCGTGCGGGACAGGGGATCACAGATACGCAGTATTTT.

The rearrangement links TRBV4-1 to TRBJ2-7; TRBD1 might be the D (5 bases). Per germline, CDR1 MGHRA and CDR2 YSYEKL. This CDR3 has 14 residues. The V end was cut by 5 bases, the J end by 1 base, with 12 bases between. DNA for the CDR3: TGCGCCAGCAGCTCCCGCAGGGAATCCTACGAGCAGTACTTC. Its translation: CASSSRRESYEQYF.

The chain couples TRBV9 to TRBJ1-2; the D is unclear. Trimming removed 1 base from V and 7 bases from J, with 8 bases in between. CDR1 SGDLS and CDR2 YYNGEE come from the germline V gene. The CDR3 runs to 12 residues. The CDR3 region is CASSVKGGGYTF. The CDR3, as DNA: TGTGCCAGCAGCGTAAAAGGAGGTGGCTACACCTTC.

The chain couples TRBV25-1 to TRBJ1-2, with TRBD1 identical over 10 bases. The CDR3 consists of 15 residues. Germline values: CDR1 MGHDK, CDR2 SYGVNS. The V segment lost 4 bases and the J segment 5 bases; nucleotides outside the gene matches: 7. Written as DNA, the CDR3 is TGTGCCAGCAGTGTCGACAGGGGGCTCGGATATGGCTACACCTTC. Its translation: CASSVDRGLGYGYTF.

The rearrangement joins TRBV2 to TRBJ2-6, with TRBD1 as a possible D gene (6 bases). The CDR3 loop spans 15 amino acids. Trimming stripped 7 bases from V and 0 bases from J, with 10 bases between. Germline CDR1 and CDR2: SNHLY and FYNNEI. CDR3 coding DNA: TGTGCCAGCAATCTGGACAGCTCTGGGGCCAACGTCCTGACTTTC. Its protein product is CASNLDSSGANVLTF.

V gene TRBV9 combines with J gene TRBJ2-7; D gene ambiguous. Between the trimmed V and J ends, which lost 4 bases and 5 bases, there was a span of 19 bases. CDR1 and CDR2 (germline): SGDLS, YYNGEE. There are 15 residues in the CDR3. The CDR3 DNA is TGTGCCAGCAGCCCCGCCGCCAGTTACAAACACGAGCAGTACTTC. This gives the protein CASSPAASYKHEQYF. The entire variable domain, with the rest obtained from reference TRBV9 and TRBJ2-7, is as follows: DSGVTQTPKHLITATGQRVTLRCSPRSGDLSVYWYQQSLDQGLQFLIQYYNGEERAKGNILERFSAQQFPDLHSELNLSSLELGDSALYFCASSPAASYKHEQYFGPGTRLTVT.

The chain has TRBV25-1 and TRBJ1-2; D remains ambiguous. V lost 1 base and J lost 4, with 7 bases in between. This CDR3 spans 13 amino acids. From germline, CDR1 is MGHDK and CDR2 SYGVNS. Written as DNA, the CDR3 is TGTGCCAGCAGTGAATCGGTCAGCTATGGCTACACCTTC. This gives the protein CASSESVSYGYTF.

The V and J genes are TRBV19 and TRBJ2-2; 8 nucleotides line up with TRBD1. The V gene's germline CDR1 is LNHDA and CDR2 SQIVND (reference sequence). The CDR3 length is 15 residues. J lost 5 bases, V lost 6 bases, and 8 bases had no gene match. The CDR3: CASRLDRVKTGELFF. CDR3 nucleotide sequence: TGTGCCAGTAGGCTGGACAGGGTAAAAACCGGGGAGCTGTTTTTT.

In nucleotides, the CDR3 is TGCGCCAGCAGCTTGGCTAGCGGGGCCACTCGGGTGCAGTTCTTC. Translation gives CASSLASGATRVQFF. The chain employs TRBV5-1 and TRBJ2-1; TRBD2 agrees at 9 bases. Germline CDR1 SGHRS, CDR2 YFSETQ. V was clipped by 0 bases and J by 12 bases; unmatched bases: 10. This CDR3 region has 15 residues.

CDR3 sequence: CASQPGNNEQFF. The CDR3 bases are TGCGCCAGCCAACCAGGTAACAATGAGCAGTTCTTC. The rearrangement joins TRBV5-1 to TRBJ2-1; D not certain. Between the trimmed V and J ends, which lost 7 bases and 5 bases, there was a span of 10 bases. Germline lookup yields CDR1 SGHRS and CDR2 YFSETQ. This CDR3 contains 12 residues.